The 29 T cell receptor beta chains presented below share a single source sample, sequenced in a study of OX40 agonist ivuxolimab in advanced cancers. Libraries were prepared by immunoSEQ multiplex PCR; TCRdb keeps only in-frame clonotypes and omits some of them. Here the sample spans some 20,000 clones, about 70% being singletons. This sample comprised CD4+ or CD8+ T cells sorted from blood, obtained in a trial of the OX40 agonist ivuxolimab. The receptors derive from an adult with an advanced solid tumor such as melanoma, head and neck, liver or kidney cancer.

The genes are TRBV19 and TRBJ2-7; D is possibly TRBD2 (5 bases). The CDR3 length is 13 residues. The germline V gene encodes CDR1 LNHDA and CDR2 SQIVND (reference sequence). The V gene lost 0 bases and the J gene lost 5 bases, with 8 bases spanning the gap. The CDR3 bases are TGTGCCAGTAGTATAGATGCGGAGGACGAGCAGTACTTC. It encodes CASSIDAEDEQYF.

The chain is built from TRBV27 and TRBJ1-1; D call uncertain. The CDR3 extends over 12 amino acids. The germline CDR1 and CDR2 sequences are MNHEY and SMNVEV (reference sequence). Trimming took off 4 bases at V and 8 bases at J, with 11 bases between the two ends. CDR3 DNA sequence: TGTGCCAGCAGTTATTCGGGTAGAGAAGCTTTCTTT. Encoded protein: CASSYSGREAFF.

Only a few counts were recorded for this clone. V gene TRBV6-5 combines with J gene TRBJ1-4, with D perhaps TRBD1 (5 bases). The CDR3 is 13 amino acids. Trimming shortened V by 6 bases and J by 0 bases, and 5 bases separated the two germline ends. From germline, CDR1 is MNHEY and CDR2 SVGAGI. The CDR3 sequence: CASRGATNEKLFF. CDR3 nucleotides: TGTGCCAGCAGGGGGGCAACTAATGAAAAACTGTTTTTT.

The CDR3 spells CASSDLRGFKNIQYF. The CDR3 region has the DNA TGTGCCAGCAGTGATCTGCGGGGGTTCAAAAACATTCAGTACTTC. The genes are TRBV7-8 and TRBJ2-4; TRBD2 agrees at 7 bases. Looked up from germline, CDR1 is SGHVS and CDR2 is FQNEAQ. The trim removed 6 bases at V and 3 bases at J, leaving 8 bases unmatched. The CDR3 length is 15 residues.

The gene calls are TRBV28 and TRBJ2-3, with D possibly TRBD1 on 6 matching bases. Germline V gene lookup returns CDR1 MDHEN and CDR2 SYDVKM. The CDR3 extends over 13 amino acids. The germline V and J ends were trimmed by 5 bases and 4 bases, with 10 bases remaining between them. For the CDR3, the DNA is TGTGCCAGCAGTCATGGGGGCTCAGATACGCAGTATTTT. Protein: CASSHGGSDTQYF.

The CDR3 reads CASSLEEETQYF. As DNA, the CDR3 is TGTGCCAGCAGCTTGGAAGAAGAGACCCAGTACTTC. The V gene is TRBV5-4, the J gene TRBJ2-5; D is ambiguous. Germline V gene data show CDR1 as SGHNT and CDR2 as YYREEE (reference sequence). The CDR3 length is 12 residues. V lost 0 bases to trimming and J lost 3 bases, with 3 bases between them.

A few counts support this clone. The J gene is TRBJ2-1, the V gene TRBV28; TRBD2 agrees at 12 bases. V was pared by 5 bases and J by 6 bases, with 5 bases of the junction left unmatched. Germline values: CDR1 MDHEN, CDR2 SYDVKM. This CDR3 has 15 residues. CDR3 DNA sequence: TGTGCCAGCAGTCTGCTAGCGGGAGGGGGCAATGAGCAGTTCTTC. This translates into CASSLLAGGGNEQFF.

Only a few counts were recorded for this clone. The CDR3 region is CASTKWTGDAAYEQYF. The CDR3 DNA sequence: TGTGCCAGCACCAAATGGACAGGGGATGCCGCCTACGAGCAGTACTTC. The J gene is TRBJ2-7, the V gene TRBV27, with 9 bases identical to TRBD1. The CDR3 length is 16 residues. Germline V CDR1 and CDR2: MNHEY, SMNVEV (reference sequence). V trimming: 7 bases; J trimming: 2 bases; junction bases outside the gene matches: 12.

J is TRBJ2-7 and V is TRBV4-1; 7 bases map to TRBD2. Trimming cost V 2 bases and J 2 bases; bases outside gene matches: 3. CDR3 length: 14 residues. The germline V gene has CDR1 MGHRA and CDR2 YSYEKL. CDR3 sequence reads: CASSQLAGPYEQYF. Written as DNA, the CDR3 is TGCGCCAGCAGCCAATTAGCGGGTCCCTACGAGCAGTACTTC.

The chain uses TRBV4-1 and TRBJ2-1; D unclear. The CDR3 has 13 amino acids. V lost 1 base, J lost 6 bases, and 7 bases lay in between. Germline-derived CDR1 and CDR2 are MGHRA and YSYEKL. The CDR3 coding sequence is TGCGCCAGCAGCCAAGTAGAAGGCAATGAGCAGTTCTTC. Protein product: CASSQVEGNEQFF.

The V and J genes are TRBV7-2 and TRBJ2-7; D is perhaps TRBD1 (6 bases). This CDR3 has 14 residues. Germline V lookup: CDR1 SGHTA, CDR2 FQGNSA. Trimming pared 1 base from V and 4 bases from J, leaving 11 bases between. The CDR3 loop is CASSLGTAVYEQYF. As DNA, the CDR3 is TGTGCCAGCAGCTTAGGGACAGCGGTATACGAGCAGTACTTC.

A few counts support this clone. In DNA form, the CDR3 reads TGTGCCAGCAGCCCTACGGGGGGCAGGGGTAATTCACCCCTCCACTTT. It codes for CASSPTGGRGNSPLHF. The chain recombines TRBV7-8 with TRBJ1-6; D may be TRBD1 (6 bases). The germline V and J ends were trimmed by 5 bases and 6 bases, with 17 bases remaining between them. Germline V CDR1 and CDR2: SGHVS, FQNEAQ. This CDR3 contains 16 residues.

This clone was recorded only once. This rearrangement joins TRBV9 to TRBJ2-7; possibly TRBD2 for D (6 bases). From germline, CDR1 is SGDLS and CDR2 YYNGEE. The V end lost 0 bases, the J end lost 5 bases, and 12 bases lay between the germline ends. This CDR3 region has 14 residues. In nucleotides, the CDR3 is TGTGCCAGCAGCGTAGTAGGTTCGGGGGACGAGCAGTACTTC. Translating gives CASSVVGSGDEQYF.

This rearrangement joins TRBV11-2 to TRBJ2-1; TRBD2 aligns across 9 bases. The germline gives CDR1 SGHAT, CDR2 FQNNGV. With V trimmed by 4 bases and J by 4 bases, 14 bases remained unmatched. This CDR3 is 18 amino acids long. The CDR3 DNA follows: TGTGCCAGCAGCTCCCATTCTGGAGCGGGAGGCAAATACAATGAGCAGTTCTTC. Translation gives CASSSHSGAGGKYNEQFF.

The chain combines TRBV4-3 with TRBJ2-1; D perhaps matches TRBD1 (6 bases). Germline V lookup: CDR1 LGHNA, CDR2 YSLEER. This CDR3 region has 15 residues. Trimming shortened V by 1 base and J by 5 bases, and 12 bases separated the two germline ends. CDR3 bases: TGCGCCAGCAGCCAAGTAAGGGGGTTGGACAATGAGCAGTTCTTC. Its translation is CASSQVRGLDNEQFF.

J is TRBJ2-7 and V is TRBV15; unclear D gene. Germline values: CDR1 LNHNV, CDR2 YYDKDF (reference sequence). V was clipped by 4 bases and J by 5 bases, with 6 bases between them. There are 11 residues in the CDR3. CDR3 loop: CATSIDDEQYF. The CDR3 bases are TGTGCCACCAGCATAGATGACGAGCAGTACTTC. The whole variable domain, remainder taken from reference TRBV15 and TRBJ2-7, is DAMVIQNPRYQVTQFGKPVTLSCSQTLNHNVMYWYQQKSSQAPKLLFHYYDKDFNNEADTPDNFQSRRPNTSFCFLDIRSPGLGDTAMYLCATSIDDEQYFGPGTRLTVT.

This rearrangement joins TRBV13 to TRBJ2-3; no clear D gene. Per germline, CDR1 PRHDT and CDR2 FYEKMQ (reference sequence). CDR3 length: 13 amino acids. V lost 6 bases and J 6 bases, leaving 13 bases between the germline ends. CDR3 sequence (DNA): TGTGCCAGCAGGGTCATCATCGGGGATACGCAGTATTTT. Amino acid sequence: CASRVIIGDTQYF.

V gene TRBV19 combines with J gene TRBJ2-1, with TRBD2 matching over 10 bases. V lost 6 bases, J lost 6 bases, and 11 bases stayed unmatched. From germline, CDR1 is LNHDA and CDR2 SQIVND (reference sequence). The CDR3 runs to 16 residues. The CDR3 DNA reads TGTGCCAGTAGCGCCTCACTAGCGGGGTTACCCAATGAGCAGTTCTTC. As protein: CASSASLAGLPNEQFF.

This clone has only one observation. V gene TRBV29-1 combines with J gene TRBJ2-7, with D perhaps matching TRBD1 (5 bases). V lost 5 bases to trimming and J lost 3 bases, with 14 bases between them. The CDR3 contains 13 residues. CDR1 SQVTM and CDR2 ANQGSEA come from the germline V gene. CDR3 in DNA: TGCAGCGTTATTGGACACACCAACTACGAGCAGTACTTC. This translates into CSVIGHTNYEQYF.

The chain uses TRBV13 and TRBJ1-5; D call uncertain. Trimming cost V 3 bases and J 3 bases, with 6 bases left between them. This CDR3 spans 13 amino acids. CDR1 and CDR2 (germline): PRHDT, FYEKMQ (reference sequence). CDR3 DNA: TGTGCCAGCAGCTTTCAGTCCAATCAGCCCCAGCATTTT. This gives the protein CASSFQSNQPQHF. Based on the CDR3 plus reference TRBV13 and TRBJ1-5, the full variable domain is AAGVIQSPRHLIKEKRETATLKCYPIPRHDTVYWYQQGPGQDPQFLISFYEKMQSDKGSIPDRFSAQQFSDYHSELNMSSLELGDSALYFCASSFQSNQPQHFGDGTRLSIL.

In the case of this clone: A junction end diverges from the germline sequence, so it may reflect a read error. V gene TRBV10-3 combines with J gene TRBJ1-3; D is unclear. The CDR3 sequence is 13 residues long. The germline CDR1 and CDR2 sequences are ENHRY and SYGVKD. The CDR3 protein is CAIRALSENTIYF. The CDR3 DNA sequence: TGTGCCATCAGGGCCCTATCTGAAAACACCATATATTTT.

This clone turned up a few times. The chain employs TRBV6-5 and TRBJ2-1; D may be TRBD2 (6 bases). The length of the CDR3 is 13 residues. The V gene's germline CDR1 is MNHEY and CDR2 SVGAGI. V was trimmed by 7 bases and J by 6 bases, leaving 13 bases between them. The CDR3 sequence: CASTSGFGNEQFF. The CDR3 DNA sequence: TGTGCCAGCACCAGCGGGTTCGGCAATGAGCAGTTCTTC.

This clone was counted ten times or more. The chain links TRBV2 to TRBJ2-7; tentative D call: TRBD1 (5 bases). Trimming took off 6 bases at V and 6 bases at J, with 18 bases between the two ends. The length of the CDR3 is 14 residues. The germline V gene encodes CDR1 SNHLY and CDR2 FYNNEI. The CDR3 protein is CASREWLGAAEQYF. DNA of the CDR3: TGTGCCAGCAGGGAGTGGCTAGGGGCCGCCGAGCAGTACTTC.

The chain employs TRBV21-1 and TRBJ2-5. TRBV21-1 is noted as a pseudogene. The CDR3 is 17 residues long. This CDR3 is CASSIHRGAMYQETQYF. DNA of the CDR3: TGTGCCAGCAGCATTCATAGGGGGGCAATGTACCAAGAGACCCAGTACTTC.

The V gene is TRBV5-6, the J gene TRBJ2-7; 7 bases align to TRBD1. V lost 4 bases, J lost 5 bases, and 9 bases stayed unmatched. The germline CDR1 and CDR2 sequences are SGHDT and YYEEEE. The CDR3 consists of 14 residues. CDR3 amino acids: CASSQTGAGDEQYF. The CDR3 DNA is TGTGCCAGCAGCCAAACAGGGGCTGGGGACGAGCAGTACTTC. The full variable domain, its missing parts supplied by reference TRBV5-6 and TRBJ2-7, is DAGVTQSPTHLIKTRGQQVTLRCSPKSGHDTVSWYQQALGQGPQFIFQYYEEEERQRGNFPDRFSGHQFPNYSSELNVNALLLGDSALYLCASSQTGAGDEQYFGPGTRLTVT.

Written as DNA, the CDR3 is TGTGCCAGCAGCTACACAGGGGGAGAGACCCAGTACTTC. The encoded protein is CASSYTGGETQYF. The chain has TRBV7-8 and TRBJ2-5; 8 nucleotides align to TRBD1. CDR3 length: 13 residues. Trimming removed 4 bases from V and 4 bases from J; junction bases left unmatched: 2. Germline CDR1 is SGHVS and CDR2 is FQNEAQ.

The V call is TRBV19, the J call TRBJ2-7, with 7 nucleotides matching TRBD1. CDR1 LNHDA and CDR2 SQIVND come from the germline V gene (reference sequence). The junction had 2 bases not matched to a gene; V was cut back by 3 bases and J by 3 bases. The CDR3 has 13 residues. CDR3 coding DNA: TGTGCCAGTAGTATGACAGGGCGCTACGAGCAGTACTTC. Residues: CASSMTGRYEQYF. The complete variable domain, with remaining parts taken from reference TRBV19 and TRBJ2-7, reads DGGITQSPKYLFRKEGQNVTLSCEQNLNHDAMYWYRQDPGQGLRLIYYSQIVNDFQKGDIAEGYSVSREKKESFPLTVTSAQKNPTAFYLCASSMTGRYEQYFGPGTRLTVT.

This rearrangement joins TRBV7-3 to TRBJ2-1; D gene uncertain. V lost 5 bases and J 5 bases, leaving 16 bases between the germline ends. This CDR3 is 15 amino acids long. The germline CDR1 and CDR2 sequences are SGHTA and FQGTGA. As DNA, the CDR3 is TGTGCCAGCAGCCCCCGCCTTTTTGGGCACAATGAGCAGTTCTTC. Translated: CASSPRLFGHNEQFF.

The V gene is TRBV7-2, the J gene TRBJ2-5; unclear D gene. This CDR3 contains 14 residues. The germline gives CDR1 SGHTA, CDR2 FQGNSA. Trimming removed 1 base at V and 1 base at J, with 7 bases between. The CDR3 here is CASSLVGTQETQYF. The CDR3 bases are TGTGCCAGCAGCTTAGTAGGCACCCAAGAGACCCAGTACTTC.